Presented here are 6 T cell receptor beta chains from one specimen sequenced in a study of cytomegalovirus exposure and HLA in healthy donors. PCR involved 60 Vbeta and 13 Jbeta primers. Clones were read by immunoSEQ multiplex PCR, and TCRdb kept only the in-frame ones, dropping some. The sample comprises around 100,000 clones, 75% to 85% of which are singletons, and 1.2% rests with the top ten. Sequencing input: PBMCs. These receptors were obtained from a woman younger than 35 in good health and CMV-seronegative.

The rearrangement links TRBV6-1 to TRBJ1-1; 10 nucleotides match TRBD1. The V gene end was trimmed by 1 base and the J gene end by 7 bases; junction bases not matched to a gene: 6. CDR1 is MNHNS, CDR2 SASEGT, per germline. CDR3 length: 15 residues. CDR3 sequence (DNA): TGTGCCAGCAGTGAAGTAGGGGACAGGGGTGGTGAAGCTTTCTTT. It codes for CASSEVGDRGGEAFF.

CDR3 bases: TGCGCCAGCAGCCAACCGGACAGGGGAGAGACCCAGTACTTC. Encoded protein: CASSQPDRGETQYF. The gene calls are TRBV4-1 and TRBJ2-5; 9 nucleotides match TRBD1. Germline assignment: CDR1 MGHRA and CDR2 YSYEKL. This CDR3 has 14 amino acids. Losses at the gene ends were 2 bases for V and 4 bases for J; bases not matched to a gene: 2.

The CDR3 DNA reads TGTGCCAGCAGTCTCGACCTAGCTTCGGGGGGGTCCCAAGCTTTCTTT. Residues: CASSLDLASGGSQAFF. The chain couples TRBV7-2 to TRBJ1-1; D might be TRBD1 (5 bases). The CDR3 runs 16 residues. Deletions cut 6 bases from V and 9 bases from J, with 26 bases between. Germline CDR1 is SGHTA and CDR2 is FQGNSA.

The rearrangement joins TRBV6-1 to TRBJ2-3, with 9 positions matching TRBD2. Trimming at V came to 1 base and at J to 1 base, leaving 6 bases not matched to a gene. The CDR3 consists of 17 residues. Germline loops: CDR1 MNHNS, CDR2 SASEGT. The CDR3 here is CASSEVLAGLGTDTQYF. DNA for the CDR3: TGTGCCAGCAGTGAAGTCCTAGCGGGGTTGGGCACAGATACGCAGTATTTT.

V usage is TRBV7-9 and J usage is TRBJ1-1, with a possible D match to TRBD1 (6 bases). Germline lookup yields CDR1 SEHNR and CDR2 FQNEAQ (reference sequence). The CDR3 has 16 residues. V lost 2 bases and J lost 11, with 24 bases in between. CDR3 DNA sequence: TGTGCCAGCAGCTTATCTTCAGGGGCCGCCGCCGAGAGGGCTTTCTTT. This encodes CASSLSSGAAAERAFF.

This CDR3 reads CASSYAGDSTDTQYF. The CDR3 coding sequence is TGTGCCAGCAGTTACGCAGGTGATAGCACAGATACGCAGTATTTT. The chain links TRBV6-6 to TRBJ2-3; unclear D gene. V shed 2 bases and J shed 0 bases, with 9 bases lying between them. This CDR3 contains 15 residues. In germline, CDR1 is MNHNY, CDR2 SVGAGI (reference sequence).